The 19 T cell receptor beta chains presented below share a single source sample, sequenced in a study of blood T cell repertoires in COVID-19. The table came from immunoSEQ multiplex PCR; TCRdb's copy has only in-frame clones and leaves some out. The profile shows around 310,000 clones, approximately 89% of them singletons. What was sequenced was PBMCs or T cells enriched from blood (not recorded which). The receptors stem from a man aged 30-40 years who had recovered from COVID-19.

This clone appeared a single time. This rearrangement joins TRBV2 to TRBJ1-5; 7 bases line up with TRBD1. Trimming removed 5 bases from V and 1 base from J; junction bases left unmatched: 5. From germline, CDR1 is SNHLY and CDR2 FYNNEI. This CDR3 has 15 amino acids. The DNA of the CDR3 is TGTGCCAGCAGTCCACAGGGGACGAGCAATCAGCCCCAGCATTTT. Its translation: CASSPQGTSNQPQHF.

CDR3 amino acids: CASSPRARNGYTF. In nucleotides, the CDR3 is TGTGCCAGTAGCCCGAGGGCCAGAAATGGCTACACCTTC. The chain combines TRBV19 with TRBJ1-2, with D uncertain. Germline CDR1 and CDR2: LNHDA and SQIVND (reference sequence). The CDR3 covers 13 residues. Trimming shortened V by 6 bases and J by 6 bases, and 14 bases separated the two germline ends. Combining the CDR3 with reference TRBV19 and TRBJ1-2 gives the whole variable domain DGGITQSPKYLFRKEGQNVTLSCEQNLNHDAMYWYRQDPGQGLRLIYYSQIVNDFQKGDIAEGYSVSREKKESFPLTVTSAQKNPTAFYLCASSPRARNGYTFGSGTRLTVV.

The chain joins TRBV18 to TRBJ1-2; 7 positions agree with TRBD1. The ends lost 6 bases at V and 2 bases at J; junction bases unmatched: 3. CDR3 length equals 13 residues. CDR1 and CDR2 (germline): KGHSH, LQKENI. The CDR3 sequence is CASSLDRNYGYTF. The CDR3 nucleotides are TGTGCCAGCTCCTTGGACAGGAACTATGGCTACACCTTC.

The CDR3 sequence is CASRAGQINSPLHF. The CDR3 region has the DNA TGTGCCAGCAGGGCGGGACAGATTAATTCACCCCTCCACTTT. The chain combines TRBV14 with TRBJ1-6, with 7 bases that match TRBD1. The germline V gene encodes CDR1 SGHDN and CDR2 FVKESK. The CDR3 extends over 14 amino acids. The V and J ends lost 6 bases and 6 bases, in that order; junction bases with no gene match: 5.

Here the CDR3 DNA reads TGTGCCAGCAGGACGGGACAGGGGCTCTACAATGAGCAGTTCTTC. Protein sequence: CASRTGQGLYNEQFF. The chain combines TRBV3-1 (or the pseudogene TRBV3-2) with TRBJ2-1, with TRBD1 identical over 10 bases. V lost 6 bases and J lost 3; bases outside the gene matches: 5. The CDR3 has 15 residues. Germline CDR1 LGHDT, CDR2 YNNKEL (reference sequence).

This chain links TRBV28 with TRBJ2-7, with D possibly TRBD1 on 6 matching bases. CDR1 MDHEN and CDR2 SYDVKM come from the germline V gene. The germline V and J ends were trimmed by 5 bases and 2 bases, with 22 bases remaining between them. The length of the CDR3 is 17 residues. CDR3 residues: CASSPRGTGTRAYEQYF. The CDR3 coding sequence is TGTGCCAGCAGTCCCCGGGGTACAGGGACCCGGGCCTACGAGCAGTACTTC.

The chain joins TRBV7-6 to TRBJ2-1; tentative D call: TRBD2 (7 bases). Germline V CDR1 and CDR2: SGHVS, FNYEAQ. The CDR3 runs 16 residues. V shed 3 bases and J shed 8 bases, with 20 bases lying between them. CDR3 coding DNA: TGTGCCAGCAGCTTGGGAGGGGGGAATTTTTTCGATGAGCAGTTCTTC. Its protein is CASSLGGGNFFDEQFF.

This chain connects TRBV5-4 to TRBJ1-2; a weak D match, TRBD1 (6 bases). Germline CDR1 is SGHNT and CDR2 is YYREEE (reference sequence). The CDR3 runs to 13 residues. V was clipped by 1 base and J by 8 bases, with 12 bases between them. CDR3 amino acids: CASSLTGINGYTF. The CDR3 DNA reads as TGTGCCAGCAGCTTGACAGGGATCAACGGCTACACCTTC.

The CDR3 spells CASRLGGSYNEQFF. CDR3 coding DNA: TGCGCCAGCAGATTAGGGGGCTCCTACAATGAGCAGTTCTTC. The V and J genes are TRBV5-1 and TRBJ2-1; the D gene is possibly TRBD1 (6 bases). There are 14 residues in the CDR3. The germline V gene encodes CDR1 SGHRS and CDR2 YFSETQ. Trimming stripped 5 bases from V and 0 bases from J, with 9 bases between.

CDR3 DNA: TGTGCCAGCTCCTTAAGGGGACAACCCTATGGCTACACCTTC. Translation: CASSLRGQPYGYTF. The V gene is TRBV2, the J gene TRBJ1-2, with D perhaps TRBD1 (6 bases). Germline loops: CDR1 SNHLY, CDR2 FYNNEI. The CDR3 extends over 14 amino acids. The V gene lost 8 bases and the J gene lost 4 bases, with 17 bases spanning the gap.

This clone has just one count. The rearrangement links TRBV5-5 to TRBJ1-1; D not resolved. This CDR3 spans 14 amino acids. V dropped 4 bases and J dropped 4 bases, with 14 bases sitting between them. In germline, CDR1 is SGHKS, CDR2 YYEKEE (reference sequence). CDR3 DNA sequence: TGTGCCAGCAGCCTTCGAGGAGGGCCCACTGAAGCTTTCTTT. Translating it yields CASSLRGGPTEAFF.

The V and J genes are TRBV11-2 and TRBJ1-2, with 12 bases identical to TRBD1. The CDR3 has 13 residues. V dropped 5 bases and J dropped 8; count of bases not matched to a gene: 3. Germline V CDR1 and CDR2: SGHAT, FQNNGV. This chain's CDR3 is CASSPGQGAGYTF. CDR3 bases: TGTGCCAGCAGCCCGGGACAGGGGGCGGGCTACACCTTC.

The CDR3 sequence: CASGYRQGARGNTIYF. DNA for the CDR3: TGTGCCAGCGGGTACAGACAGGGGGCGCGGGGAAACACCATATATTTT. This chain uses TRBV5-4 with TRBJ1-3; 10 nucleotides match TRBD1. J lost 4 bases, V lost 7 bases, and 11 bases had no gene match. The germline CDR1 and CDR2 sequences are SGHNT and YYREEE (reference sequence). There are 16 residues in the CDR3.

A remark on this clone: Other DNA sequences in this specimen translate into the identical CDR3. The gene calls are TRBV19 and TRBJ2-3, with TRBD1 matching 8 bases. CDR3 length: 13 residues. Unmatched junction bases numbered 4, after V lost 11 bases and J lost 0 bases. Germline V lookup: CDR1 LNHDA, CDR2 SQIVND (reference sequence). CDR3 coding DNA: TGTGCCTCTAGGGACAGGAGCACAGATACGCAGTATTTT. As protein: CASRDRSTDTQYF.

V usage is TRBV6-1 and J usage is TRBJ2-2; tentative D call: TRBD2 (6 bases). The V gene lost 2 bases and the J gene lost 3 bases, with 13 bases spanning the gap. From germline, CDR1 is MNHNS and CDR2 SASEGT. The length of the CDR3 is 16 residues. The DNA of the CDR3 is TGTGCCAGCAGTGAATGGTGGGGGGAATACACCGGGGAGCTGTTTTTT. Its translation is CASSEWWGEYTGELFF.

The V gene is TRBV19, the J gene TRBJ1-5; no clear D gene. The CDR3 totals 14 residues. CDR1 is LNHDA and CDR2 is SQIVND in the germline V gene (reference sequence). Trimming took off 2 bases at V and 1 base at J, with 6 bases between the two ends. The CDR3 region is CASSIQASNQPQHF. The CDR3, as DNA: TGTGCCAGTAGTATACAGGCCAGCAATCAGCCCCAGCATTTT.

The J gene is TRBJ1-2, the V gene TRBV7-6; D remains unclear. This CDR3 has 14 residues. With 1 base removed from V and 0 bases from J, the gap between germline ends came to 6 bases. The germline CDR1 and CDR2 sequences are SGHVS and FNYEAQ. The CDR3 sequence: CASSLGGTNYGYTF. The DNA of the CDR3 is TGTGCCAGCAGCTTAGGAGGGACTAACTATGGCTACACCTTC.

Remarks on this clone: Other DNA variants within this sample encode the same CDR3. The chain uses TRBV7-9 and TRBJ2-7; D perhaps matches TRBD2 (6 bases). CDR3 length equals 12 residues. Per the germline V gene, CDR1 is SEHNR and CDR2 is FQNEAQ (reference sequence). Trimming cost V 5 bases and J 3 bases, with 8 bases left between them. The chain's CDR3 is CASSPEGYEQYF. The CDR3 DNA reads as TGTGCCAGCAGCCCGGAGGGCTACGAGCAGTACTTC.

J is TRBJ1-1 and V is TRBV14, with TRBD1 matching 7 bases. This CDR3 region has 14 residues. Germline loops: CDR1 SGHDN, CDR2 FVKESK. The ends lost 4 bases at V and 1 base at J; junction bases unmatched: 3. The CDR3 sequence: CASSRGQPNTEAFF. The CDR3 coding sequence is TGTGCCAGCAGCCGGGGACAGCCGAACACTGAAGCTTTCTTT. Together with reference TRBV14 and TRBJ1-1, the CDR3 gives the full variable domain: EAGVTQFPSHSVIEKGQTVTLRCDPISGHDNLYWYRRVMGKEIKFLLHFVKESKQDESGMPNNRFLAERTGGTYSTLKVQPAELEDSGVYFCASSRGQPNTEAFFGQGTRLTVV.